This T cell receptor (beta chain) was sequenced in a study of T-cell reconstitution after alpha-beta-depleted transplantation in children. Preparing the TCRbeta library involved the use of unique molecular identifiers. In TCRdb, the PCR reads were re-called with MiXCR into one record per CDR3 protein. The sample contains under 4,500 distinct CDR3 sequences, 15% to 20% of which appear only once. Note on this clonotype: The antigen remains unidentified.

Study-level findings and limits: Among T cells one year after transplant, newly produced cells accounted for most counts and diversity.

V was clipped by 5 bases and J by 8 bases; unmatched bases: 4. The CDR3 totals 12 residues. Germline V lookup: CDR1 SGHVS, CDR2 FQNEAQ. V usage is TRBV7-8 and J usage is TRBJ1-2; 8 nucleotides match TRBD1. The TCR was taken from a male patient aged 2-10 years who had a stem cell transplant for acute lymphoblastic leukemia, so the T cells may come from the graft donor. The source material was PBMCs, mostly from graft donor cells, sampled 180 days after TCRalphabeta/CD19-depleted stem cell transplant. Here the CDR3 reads CASSSGQGGYTF. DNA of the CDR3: TGTGCCAGCAGCAGTGGACAGGGCGGCTACACCTTC.